These 23 T cell receptor beta chains were all obtained from the same sample, sequenced in a study of blood T cells in healthy people across ages. Primers used in a second PCR of about 7 to 12 cycles were a sample-barcoded 5' primer and a J-beta primer mix. TCRdb recomputed calls from the 5' RACE reads with MiXCR, one row per CDR3 protein. The data contain roughly 800,000 distinct CDR3 sequences, roughly 64% of them singletons. The sequenced material came from blood. These receptors were collected from a man aged 25 to 45 in good health.

This clonotype came up a few times. This chain joins TRBV7-2 and TRBJ2-5, with TRBD2 as a possible D gene (5 bases). There are 14 residues in the CDR3. Germline values: CDR1 SGHTA, CDR2 FQGNSA. Between the trimmed V and J ends, which lost 1 base and 3 bases, there was a span of 9 bases. The CDR3 DNA sequence: TGTGCCAGCAGCTTAGTACGAGCGGAAGAGACCCAGTACTTC. This translates into CASSLVRAEETQYF.

V usage is TRBV7-6 and J usage is TRBJ2-7; TRBD1 matches at 10 bases. The CDR3 sequence is 16 residues long. Losses at the gene ends were 4 bases for V and 3 bases for J; bases not matched to a gene: 9. Germline V gene sequence: CDR1 SGHVS, CDR2 FNYEAQ. In DNA, the CDR3 is TGTGCCAGCAGCTCAGACCGGAGGACAGGGGGCTACGAGCAGTACTTC. Protein: CASSSDRRTGGYEQYF.

Only a few counts were recorded for this clonotype. The genes are TRBV24-1 and TRBJ2-1; no firm D call. From germline, CDR1 is KGHDR and CDR2 SFDVKD. CDR3 length: 13 residues. Between the trimmed V and J ends, which lost 7 bases and 4 bases, there was a span of 10 bases. The CDR3 nucleotides read TGTGCCACCAGCACGGACGAGTACAATGAGCAGTTCTTC. Translating gives CATSTDEYNEQFF.

The CDR3 protein is CASSLTYQGLGYTF. CDR3 nucleotides: TGTGCCAGCAGCTTAACTTACCAGGGGCTAGGCTACACCTTC. The chain has TRBV7-2 and TRBJ1-2; the D gene is possibly TRBD1 (6 bases). This CDR3 spans 14 amino acids. CDR1 and CDR2 (germline): SGHTA, FQGNSA. Trimming removed 2 bases at V and 8 bases at J, with 15 bases between. The full variable domain, completed using reference TRBV7-2 and TRBJ1-2, is GAGVSQSPSNKVTEKGKDVELRCDPISGHTALYWYRQSLGQGLEFLIYFQGNSAPDKSGLPSDRFSAERTGGSVSTLTIQRTQQEDSAVYLCASSLTYQGLGYTFGSGTRLTVV.

This chain uses TRBV28 with TRBJ1-6, with 8 bases that match TRBD1. From germline, CDR1 is MDHEN and CDR2 SYDVKM. CDR3 length: 15 amino acids. V dropped 6 bases and J dropped 7; count of bases not matched to a gene: 8. CDR3 protein: CASSSLDRDNSPLHF. In nucleotides, the CDR3 is TGTGCCAGCAGCTCACTGGACAGGGACAATTCACCCCTCCACTTT.

This clonotype was seen a handful of times. The chain carries TRBV6-5 and TRBJ2-7; 11 positions match TRBD2. CDR1 and CDR2 (germline): MNHEY, SVGAGI. V trimming: 6 bases; J trimming: 6 bases; junction bases outside the gene matches: 4. CDR3 length equals 13 residues. The CDR3 protein is CASRSGLAGEQYF. Here the CDR3 DNA reads TGTGCCAGCAGATCTGGACTAGCGGGCGAGCAGTACTTC.

This clonotype was recorded many times. The J gene is TRBJ2-1, the V gene TRBV12-3 or TRBV12-4; no clear D. The CDR3 runs 12 residues. V was clipped by 3 bases and J by 4 bases, with 4 bases between them. The CDR3 loop reads CASSFLYNEQFF. The CDR3 bases are TGTGCCAGCAGTTTCTTGTACAATGAGCAGTTCTTC.

V is TRBV20-1 and J is TRBJ2-3; 9 bases line up with TRBD2. The V segment lost 1 base and the J segment 2 bases; nucleotides outside the gene matches: 4. The CDR3 is made up of 15 amino acids. Germline V lookup: CDR1 DFQATT, CDR2 SNEGSKA (reference sequence). The CDR3 protein is CSARALAGPTDTQYF. The CDR3 bases are TGCAGTGCTAGAGCGCTAGCGGGACCCACAGATACGCAGTATTTT.

J is TRBJ2-4 and V is TRBV13, with TRBD2 as a possible D gene (5 bases). The germline V and J ends were trimmed by 5 bases and 13 bases, with 24 bases remaining between them. The germline CDR1 and CDR2 sequences are PRHDT and FYEKMQ (reference sequence). This CDR3 region has 15 residues. This CDR3 reads CASSPPGRGSVEQYF. The CDR3 bases are TGTGCCAGCAGCCCACCGGGTCGCGGGTCTGTTGAGCAGTACTTC.

This chain connects TRBV20-1 to TRBJ2-5, with D maybe TRBD2 (5 bases). CDR3 length: 10 residues. Looked up from germline, CDR1 is DFQATT and CDR2 is SNEGSKA (reference sequence). V was cut by 7 bases and J by 5 bases, with 8 bases left in between. The CDR3 region is CSGPGETQYF. The CDR3 nucleotides are TGCAGTGGACCGGGGGAGACCCAGTACTTC.

CDR3 nucleotide sequence: TGTGCCAGCTCACCTTGGACGGATGAAAAACTGTTTTTT. Translating it yields CASSPWTDEKLFF. The chain joins TRBV18 to TRBJ1-4; D unclear. Germline lookup yields CDR1 KGHSH and CDR2 LQKENI. V lost 3 bases and J lost 6, with 8 bases in between. The CDR3 sequence is 13 residues long.

This clonotype has only one observation. The chain combines TRBV13 with TRBJ2-1; D is unresolved. V lost 4 bases, J lost 7 bases, and 20 bases lay in between. Germline lookup yields CDR1 PRHDT and CDR2 FYEKMQ (reference sequence). This CDR3 spans 16 amino acids. CDR3 amino acids: CASSYLKTRLQNEQFF. Written as DNA, the CDR3 is TGTGCCAGCAGCTACCTTAAAACCCGGTTACAGAATGAGCAGTTCTTC.

This clonotype was counted only a few times. V is TRBV11-3 and J is TRBJ2-5, with no clear D. The CDR3 has 15 residues. With 2 bases removed from V and 2 bases from J, the gap between germline ends came to 12 bases. Germline V gene lookup returns CDR1 SGHNT and CDR2 YENEEA. CDR3 nucleotide sequence: TGTGCCAGCAGCTTAAATCGAGGAGTTCAAGAGACCCAGTACTTC. It encodes CASSLNRGVQETQYF. Full variable domain (remainder filled in from reference TRBV11-3 and TRBJ2-5): EAGVVQSPRYKIIEKKQPVAFWCNPISGHNTLYWYLQNLGQGPELLIRYENEEAVDDSQLPKDRFSAERLKGVDSTLKIQPAELGDSAVYLCASSLNRGVQETQYFGPGTRLLVL.

The chain recombines TRBV20-1 with TRBJ1-2; 7 positions match TRBD1. CDR3 length equals 11 residues. The germline V gene has CDR1 DFQATT and CDR2 SNEGSKA (reference sequence). The ends lost 5 bases at V and 10 bases at J; junction bases unmatched: 7. The CDR3 DNA reads TGCAGTGCTGGTAGGGACAGAAACTACACCTTC. Amino acid sequence: CSAGRDRNYTF.

Ten or more counts support this clonotype. The V call is TRBV7-2, the J call TRBJ2-3; D remains ambiguous. V lost 5 bases, J lost 0 bases, and 6 bases lay in between. Per germline, CDR1 SGHTA and CDR2 FQGNSA. This CDR3 region has 13 residues. CDR3 region: CASSRDSTDTQYF. The CDR3 DNA sequence: TGTGCCAGCAGCCGCGATAGCACAGATACGCAGTATTTT.

The chain carries TRBV29-1 and TRBJ2-4, with D hard to call. TRBJ2-7 explains the end of the DNA better; the J call may be wrong. The CDR3 totals 12 residues. The germline V gene encodes CDR1 SQVTM and CDR2 ANQGSEA. Here the CDR3 reads CSGRADTYEQYF. The DNA for the CDR3 is TGCAGCGGCCGGGCCGATACCTACGAGCAGTACTTC.

In this sample, this clonotype turned up once. This rearrangement joins TRBV20-1 to TRBJ1-1, with D perhaps TRBD1 (6 bases). Germline CDR1 is DFQATT and CDR2 is SNEGSKA (reference sequence). V lost 5 bases to trimming and J lost 12 bases, with 16 bases between them. This CDR3 spans 11 amino acids. The CDR3 sequence is CSASPGAPSFF. The CDR3, as DNA: TGCAGTGCTTCCCCGGGGGCCCCCTCTTTCTTT.

This clonotype was seen more than once but under ten times. The chain combines TRBV5-6 with TRBJ2-1, with 7 bases matching TRBD2. V shed 1 base, J shed 4 bases, and the junction held 5 bases outside the gene matches. This CDR3 region has 15 residues. From germline, CDR1 is SGHDT and CDR2 YYEEEE. The CDR3 protein is CASSLYGEGYNEQFF. The CDR3 DNA reads TGTGCCAGCAGCTTGTACGGGGAGGGGTACAATGAGCAGTTCTTC.

The rearrangement links TRBV4-3 to TRBJ2-7, with 8 bases identical to TRBD1. J lost 6 bases, V lost 1 base, and 17 bases had no gene match. This CDR3 region has 18 residues. From germline, CDR1 is LGHNA and CDR2 YSLEER. The CDR3 DNA is TGCGCCAGCAGCCAAGTCACTTATACCGGGACAGGCATGTTCGAGCAGTACTTC. It is translated as CASSQVTYTGTGMFEQYF.

This clonotype was found once. The V call is TRBV7-2, the J call TRBJ2-7; 8 bases are shared with TRBD2. Germline V CDR1 and CDR2: SGHTA, FQGNSA. The ends lost 5 bases at V and 7 bases at J; junction bases unmatched: 7. CDR3 size: 13 residues. The CDR3 sequence is CASSAERGREQYF. The CDR3 DNA is TGTGCCAGCAGCGCCGAGCGGGGGAGGGAGCAGTACTTC.

V is TRBV18 and J is TRBJ2-7; 8 bases are a match to TRBD1. Germline-derived CDR1 and CDR2 are KGHSH and LQKENI. With V trimmed by 4 bases and J by 1 base, 6 bases remained unmatched. The length of the CDR3 is 15 residues. This CDR3 reads CASSRTGGESYEQYF. The CDR3 DNA follows: TGTGCCAGCTCACGAACAGGGGGTGAATCCTACGAGCAGTACTTC.

The CDR3 protein is CASRRQAYLQETQYF. The CDR3 DNA is TGTGCCAGCAGGAGGCAGGCCTACCTTCAAGAGACCCAGTACTTC. This sequence joins TRBV12-3 or TRBV12-4 and TRBJ2-5; D call uncertain. This CDR3 is built from 15 residues. The V end was cut by 6 bases, the J end by 2 bases, with 16 bases between.

As concerns this clonotype: Its ends do not fully match the called genes, so a read error is possible. The chain combines TRBV2 with TRBJ2-1, with TRBD2 matching over 11 bases. The CDR3 extends over 15 amino acids. Germline-derived CDR1 and CDR2 are SNHLY and FYNNEI. The CDR3 region is CASRAGLAEYSEQFF. CDR3 bases: TGTGCCAGCAGGGCGGGACTAGCGGAGTACAGTGAGCAGTTCTTC.